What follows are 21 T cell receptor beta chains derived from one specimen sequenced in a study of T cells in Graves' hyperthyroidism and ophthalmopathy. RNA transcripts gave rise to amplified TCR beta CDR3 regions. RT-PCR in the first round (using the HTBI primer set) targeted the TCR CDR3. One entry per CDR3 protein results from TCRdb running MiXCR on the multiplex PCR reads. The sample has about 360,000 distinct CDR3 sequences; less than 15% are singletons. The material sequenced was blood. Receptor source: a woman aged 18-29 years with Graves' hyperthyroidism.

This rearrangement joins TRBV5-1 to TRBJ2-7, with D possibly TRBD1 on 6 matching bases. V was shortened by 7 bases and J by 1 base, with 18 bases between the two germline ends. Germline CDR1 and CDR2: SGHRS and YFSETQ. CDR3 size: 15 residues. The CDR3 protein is CASGRTSDSSYEQYF. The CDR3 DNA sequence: TGCGCCAGCGGGAGAACCTCGGACAGTTCCTACGAGCAGTACTTC.

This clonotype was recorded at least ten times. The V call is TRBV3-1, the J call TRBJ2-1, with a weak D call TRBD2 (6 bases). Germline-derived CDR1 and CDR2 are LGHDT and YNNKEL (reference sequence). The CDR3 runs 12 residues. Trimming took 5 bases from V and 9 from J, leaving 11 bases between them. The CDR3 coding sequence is TGTGCCAGCAGCACGACTAGTGGTGAGCAGTTCTTC. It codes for CASSTTSGEQFF.

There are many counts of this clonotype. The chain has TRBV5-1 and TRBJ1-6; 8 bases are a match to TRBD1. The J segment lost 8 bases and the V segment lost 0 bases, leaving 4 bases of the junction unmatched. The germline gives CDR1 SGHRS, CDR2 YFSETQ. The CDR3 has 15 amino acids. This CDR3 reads CASSLAGTGHSPLHF. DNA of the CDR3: TGCGCCAGCAGCTTGGCTGGGACAGGCCATTCACCCCTCCACTTT.

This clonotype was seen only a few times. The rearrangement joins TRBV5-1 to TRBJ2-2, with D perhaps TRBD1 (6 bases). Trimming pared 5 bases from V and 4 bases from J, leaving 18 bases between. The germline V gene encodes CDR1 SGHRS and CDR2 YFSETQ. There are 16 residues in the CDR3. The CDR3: CASSIQGLGSTGELFF. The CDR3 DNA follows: TGCGCCAGCAGTATACAGGGATTAGGTTCCACCGGGGAGCTGTTTTTT.

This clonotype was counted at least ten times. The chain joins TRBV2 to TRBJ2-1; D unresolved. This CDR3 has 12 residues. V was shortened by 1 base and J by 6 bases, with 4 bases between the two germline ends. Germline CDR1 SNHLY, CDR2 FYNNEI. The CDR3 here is CASSEEVNEQFF. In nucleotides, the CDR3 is TGTGCCAGCAGTGAAGAGGTCAATGAGCAGTTCTTC.

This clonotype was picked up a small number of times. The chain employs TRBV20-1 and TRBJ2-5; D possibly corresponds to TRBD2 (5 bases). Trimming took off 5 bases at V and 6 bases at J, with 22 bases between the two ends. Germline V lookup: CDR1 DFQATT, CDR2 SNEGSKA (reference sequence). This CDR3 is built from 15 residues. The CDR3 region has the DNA TGCAGTGCTGAGGGATGGGGTGGGAGAACCAAGACCCAGTACTTC. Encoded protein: CSAEGWGGRTKTQYF.

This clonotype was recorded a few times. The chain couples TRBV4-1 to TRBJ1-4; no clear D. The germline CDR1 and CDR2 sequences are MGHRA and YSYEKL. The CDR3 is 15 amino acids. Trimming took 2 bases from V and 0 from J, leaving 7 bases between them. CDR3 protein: CASSQFAATNEKLFF. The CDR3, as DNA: TGCGCCAGCAGCCAATTTGCTGCAACTAATGAAAAACTGTTTTTT.

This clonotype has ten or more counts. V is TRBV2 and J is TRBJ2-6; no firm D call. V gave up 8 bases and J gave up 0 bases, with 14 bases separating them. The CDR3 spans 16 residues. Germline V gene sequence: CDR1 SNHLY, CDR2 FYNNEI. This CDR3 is CASLRETISGANVLTF. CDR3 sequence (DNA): TGTGCCAGCCTTCGTGAAACTATCTCTGGGGCCAACGTCCTGACTTTC.

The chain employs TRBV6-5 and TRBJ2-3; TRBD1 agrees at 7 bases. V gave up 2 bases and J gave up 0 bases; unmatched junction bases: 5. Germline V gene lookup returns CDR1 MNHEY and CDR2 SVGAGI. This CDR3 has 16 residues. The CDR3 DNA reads TGTGCCAGCAGTTACAGGGGGCTGATGAGCACAGATACGCAGTATTTT. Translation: CASSYRGLMSTDTQYF.

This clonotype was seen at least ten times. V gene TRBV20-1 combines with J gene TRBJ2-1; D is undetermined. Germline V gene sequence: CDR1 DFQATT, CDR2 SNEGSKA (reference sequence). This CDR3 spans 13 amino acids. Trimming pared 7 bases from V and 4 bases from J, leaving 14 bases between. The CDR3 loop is CSVGSRMYNEQFF. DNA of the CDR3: TGCAGTGTGGGTAGCCGGATGTACAATGAGCAGTTCTTC.

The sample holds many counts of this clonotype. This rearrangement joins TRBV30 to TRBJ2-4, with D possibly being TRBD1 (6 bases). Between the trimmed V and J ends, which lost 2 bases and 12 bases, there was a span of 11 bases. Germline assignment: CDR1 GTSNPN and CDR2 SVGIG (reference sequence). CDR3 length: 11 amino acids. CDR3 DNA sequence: TGTGCCTGGAGTTCAACGGGACATCAGTACTTC. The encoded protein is CAWSSTGHQYF.

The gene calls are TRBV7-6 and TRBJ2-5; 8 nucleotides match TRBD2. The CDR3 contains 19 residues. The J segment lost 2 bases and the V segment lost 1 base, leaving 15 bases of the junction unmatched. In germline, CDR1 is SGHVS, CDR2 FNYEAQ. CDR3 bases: TGTGCCAGCAGCTTAGATCTAACATCGGAGCGGGAGCTACAAGAGACCCAGTACTTC. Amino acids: CASSLDLTSERELQETQYF.

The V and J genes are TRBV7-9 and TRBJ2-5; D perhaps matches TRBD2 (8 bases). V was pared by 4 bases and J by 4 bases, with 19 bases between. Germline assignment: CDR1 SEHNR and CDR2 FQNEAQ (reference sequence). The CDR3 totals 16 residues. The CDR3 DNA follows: TGTGCCAGCAGCTCCCCGGGGGGGACAGTTGGAGAGACCCAGTACTTC. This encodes CASSSPGGTVGETQYF.

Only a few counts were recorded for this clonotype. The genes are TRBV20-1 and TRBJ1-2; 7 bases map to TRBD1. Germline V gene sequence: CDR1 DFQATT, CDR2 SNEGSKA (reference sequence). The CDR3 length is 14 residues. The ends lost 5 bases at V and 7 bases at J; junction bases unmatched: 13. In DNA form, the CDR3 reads TGCAGTGCTCCAGGGGGGACTAATCGTATTGGCTACACCTTC. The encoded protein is CSAPGGTNRIGYTF.

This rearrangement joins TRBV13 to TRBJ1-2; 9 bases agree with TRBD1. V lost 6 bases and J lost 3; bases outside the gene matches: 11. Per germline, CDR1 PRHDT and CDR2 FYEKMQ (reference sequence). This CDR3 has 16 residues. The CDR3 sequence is CASRSQGARGDYGYTF. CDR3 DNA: TGTGCCAGCAGGTCACAGGGGGCGCGAGGGGACTATGGCTACACCTTC.

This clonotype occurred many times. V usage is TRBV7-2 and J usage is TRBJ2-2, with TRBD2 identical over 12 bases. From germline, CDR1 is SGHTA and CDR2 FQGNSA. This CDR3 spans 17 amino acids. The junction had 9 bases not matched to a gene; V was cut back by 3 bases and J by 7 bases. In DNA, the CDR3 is TGTGCCAGCAGCTTCCTTCTTGGACTAGCGGGACTCGGGGAGCTGTTTTTT. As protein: CASSFLLGLAGLGELFF.

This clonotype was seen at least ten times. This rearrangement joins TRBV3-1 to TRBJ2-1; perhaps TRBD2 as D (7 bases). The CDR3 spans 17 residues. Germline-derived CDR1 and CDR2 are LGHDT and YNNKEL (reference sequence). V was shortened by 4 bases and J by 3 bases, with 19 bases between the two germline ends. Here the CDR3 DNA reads TGTGCCAGCAGCCGAGGGGGGGGACAAATCAACTACAATGAGCAGTTCTTC. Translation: CASSRGGGQINYNEQFF.

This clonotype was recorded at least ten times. The CDR3: CASSRDNNEQFF. The CDR3 coding sequence is TGTGCCAGCAGCCGAGATAACAATGAGCAGTTCTTC. The chain joins TRBV3-1 to TRBJ2-1; no firm D call. The V end lost 4 bases, the J end lost 5 bases, and 6 bases lay between the germline ends. Germline loops: CDR1 LGHDT, CDR2 YNNKEL (reference sequence). This CDR3 comprises 12 residues.

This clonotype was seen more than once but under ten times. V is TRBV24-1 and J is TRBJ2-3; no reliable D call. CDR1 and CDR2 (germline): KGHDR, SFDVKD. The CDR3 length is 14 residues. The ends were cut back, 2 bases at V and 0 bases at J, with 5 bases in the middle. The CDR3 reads CATSDYESTDTQYF. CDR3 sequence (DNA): TGTGCCACCAGTGATTACGAAAGCACAGATACGCAGTATTTT.

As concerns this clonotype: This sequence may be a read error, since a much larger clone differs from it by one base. CDR3 in amino acids: CASSFRTASNTEAFF. CDR3 in DNA: TGTGCCAGCAGCTTCCGGACAGCCTCGAACACTGAAGCTTTCTTT. This chain uses TRBV13 with TRBJ1-1; D may be TRBD1 (6 bases). CDR3 length equals 15 residues. The V end was cut by 3 bases, the J end by 1 base, with 12 bases between. Germline lookup yields CDR1 PRHDT and CDR2 FYEKMQ (reference sequence).

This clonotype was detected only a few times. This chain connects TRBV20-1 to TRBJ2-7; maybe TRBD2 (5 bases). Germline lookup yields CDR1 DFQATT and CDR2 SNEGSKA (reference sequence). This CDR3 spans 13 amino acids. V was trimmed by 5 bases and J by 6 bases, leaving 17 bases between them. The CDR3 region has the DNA TGCAGTGCTTCTGAAGGCACTAGTATCGAGCAGTACTTC. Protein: CSASEGTSIEQYF.